This T cell receptor beta chain emerged from a study of T cell responses to AZD1222 COVID-19 vaccine. Concerning this clone itself: Its specificity is not known.

The CDR3 is made up of 15 amino acids. The germline CDR1 and CDR2 sequences are MDHEN and SYDVKM. V lost 2 bases and J lost 2; bases outside the gene matches: 3. Study results and limitations: Reportedly, close to half of spike-specific TCRs are directed against unmutated variant regions. Recipients of two AZD1222 doses showed rising Spike-specific TCR breadth and depth. Females made up more of the donors, who were largely white British, and clonal diversity may have come out too low. Only six people who got AZD1222 tested seropositive at baseline.

Produced via immunoSEQ multiplex PCR; TCRdb's table is partial and in-frame only. This sample carries over 100,000 clones, roughly 86% of them seen once, and the ten largest clones take 2.5% to 3.5%. The sequence came from an adult who received the MenACWY meningococcal vaccine as a control. The chain couples TRBV28 to TRBJ1-5; 7 bases agree with TRBD1. The material was peripheral blood, obtained 28 days after the second dose of the MenACWY control vaccine. In DNA, the CDR3 is TGTGCCAGCAGTTTAAGAGGGGGCGGCAATCAGCCCCAGCATTTT. The encoded protein is CASSLRGGGNQPQHF.